The 15 T cell receptor beta chains below come from one sample, sequenced in a study of T cell changes during pregnancy in multiple sclerosis. TCRdb's copy holds only in-frame clones and misses some; the assay was immunoSEQ multiplex PCR. The data contain more than 80,000 clones, more than 90% of them singletons. Material: peripheral blood, obtained in the first trimester of pregnancy. These receptor sequences come from a female donor with multiple sclerosis, enrolled in a pregnancy study.

J is TRBJ1-1 and V is TRBV6-5; D is ambiguous. Trimming removed 5 bases from V and 1 base from J, with 8 bases in between. The CDR3 has 13 amino acids. Germline V lookup: CDR1 MNHEY, CDR2 SVGAGI. CDR3 nucleotide sequence: TGTGCCAGCAGTGACAACAGGAACACTGAAGCTTTCTTT. It encodes CASSDNRNTEAFF.

The chain links TRBV7-2 to TRBJ1-4, with 10 bases lining up with TRBD1. The CDR3 runs to 15 residues. In germline, CDR1 is SGHTA, CDR2 FQGNSA. V gave up 5 bases and J gave up 10 bases; unmatched junction bases: 10. The CDR3 DNA follows: TGTGCCAGCAGCCCGCCGACAGGGGGCGCCGGAAAACTGTTTTTT. The encoded protein is CASSPPTGGAGKLFF.

This clone was observed a single time. CDR3 protein: CASSIASSGYTF. CDR3 DNA sequence: TGTGCCAGTAGTATAGCCTCTTCCGGCTACACCTTC. The chain recombines TRBV19 with TRBJ1-2; D gene unclear. There are 12 residues in the CDR3. The germline V gene has CDR1 LNHDA and CDR2 SQIVND (reference sequence). V lost 1 base and J lost 8, with 8 bases in between.

This chain connects TRBV10-2 to TRBJ2-2; the match to TRBD1 covers 7 bases. With 0 bases clipped from V and 0 bases from J, the junction kept 7 bases outside the gene matches. Germline V gene data show CDR1 as WSHSY and CDR2 as SAAADI. The CDR3 loop spans 18 amino acids. CDR3 nucleotide sequence: TGCGCCAGCAGTGAGTCGACGTTGGGGACAGCGAACACCGGGGAGCTGTTTTTT. Translation: CASSESTLGTANTGELFF.

The chain employs TRBV4-2 and TRBJ1-4; D unresolved. The CDR3 runs to 16 residues. Germline CDR1 and CDR2: LGHNA and YNFKEQ. V lost 0 bases to trimming and J lost 2 bases, with 10 bases between them. CDR3 loop: CASSQERWSTNEKLFF. The CDR3 DNA sequence: TGTGCCAGCAGCCAAGAACGGTGGTCCACTAATGAAAAACTGTTTTTT.

The chain employs TRBV6-6 and TRBJ2-7; D is perhaps TRBD1 (7 bases). The CDR3 is 13 amino acids. Germline V gives CDR1 MNHNY, CDR2 SVGAGI (reference sequence). The V gene lost 6 bases and the J gene lost 4 bases, with 13 bases spanning the gap. The CDR3 sequence: CASRPGGGYEQYF. The CDR3 region has the DNA TGTGCCAGCAGGCCAGGGGGAGGATACGAGCAGTACTTC.

V and J are TRBV7-9 and TRBJ1-2; 8 nucleotides agree with TRBD1. V lost 1 base to trimming and J lost 2 bases; unmatched junction nucleotides: 3. The CDR3 is made up of 15 amino acids. Germline CDR1 and CDR2: SEHNR and FQNEAQ (reference sequence). The CDR3 is CASSLEDRENYGYTF. CDR3 DNA: TGTGCCAGCAGCTTAGAGGACAGGGAGAACTATGGCTACACCTTC.

Details on this clone: Other DNA sequences within the sample encode an identical CDR3. V usage is TRBV5-1 and J usage is TRBJ2-5, with 9 bases aligning to TRBD2. Germline CDR1 and CDR2: SGHRS and YFSETQ. The CDR3 length is 18 residues. After removal of 3 bases from V and 1 base from J, the junction contained 13 bases not matched to a gene. The CDR3: CASSSGLAGGPLQETQYF. The CDR3 nucleotides are TGCGCCAGCAGCTCGGGACTGGCGGGAGGGCCCCTCCAAGAGACCCAGTACTTC.

V usage is TRBV27 and J usage is TRBJ2-7; possible D gene TRBD2, 5 bases. CDR3 size: 14 residues. Looked up from germline, CDR1 is MNHEY and CDR2 is SMNVEV (reference sequence). V was pared by 7 bases and J by 4 bases, with 17 bases between. The CDR3 DNA sequence: TGTGCCAGCACCCCATTTCCCGGGGAGTACGAGCAGTACTTC. It specifies CASTPFPGEYEQYF.

Worth noting for this clone: The same CDR3 arises from other DNA sequences in this sample as well. The V gene is TRBV9, the J gene TRBJ2-2; weak D call: TRBD2 (6 bases). The CDR3 is 14 residues long. Germline lookup yields CDR1 SGDLS and CDR2 YYNGEE. Trimming took off 0 bases at V and 5 bases at J, with 8 bases between the two ends. The CDR3 sequence: CASSVVGGTGELFF. In DNA form, the CDR3 reads TGTGCCAGCAGCGTAGTCGGGGGAACCGGGGAGCTGTTTTTT.

The genes are TRBV7-9 and TRBJ2-7, with 9 positions matching TRBD2. Germline trimming cut 5 bases from V and 6 bases from J; bases unmatched to any gene: 5. The CDR3 length is 13 residues. Germline loops: CDR1 SEHNR, CDR2 FQNEAQ (reference sequence). The CDR3 bases are TGTGCCAGCAGCGGCGGGGGGGGCGGCGAGCAGTACTTC. This translates into CASSGGGGGEQYF.

The chain recombines TRBV5-1 with TRBJ2-1; D uncertain. This CDR3 comprises 13 residues. Trimming left V 7 bases short and J 6 bases short, with 14 bases between. The germline V gene encodes CDR1 SGHRS and CDR2 YFSETQ. Here the CDR3 reads CASARVGGNEQFF. The CDR3 nucleotides are TGCGCCAGCGCGAGAGTAGGCGGCAATGAGCAGTTCTTC.

This clone occurred once. This chain uses TRBV28 with TRBJ2-7; TRBD2 aligns across 7 bases. The V gene end was trimmed by 8 bases and the J gene end by 6 bases; junction bases not matched to a gene: 13. The CDR3 runs to 14 residues. The germline gives CDR1 MDHEN, CDR2 SYDVKM. DNA for the CDR3: TGTGCCAGCGGATCTTTATCGGGGGGTCGCGAGCAGTACTTC. Residues: CASGSLSGGREQYF.

This rearrangement joins TRBV18 to TRBJ2-7; maybe TRBD2 (6 bases). CDR1 is KGHSH and CDR2 is LQKENI in the germline V gene. V shed 6 bases and J shed 6 bases, with 21 bases lying between them. This CDR3 contains 15 residues. CDR3 nucleotides: TGTGCCAGCTCCCCCCCCTCGGGGGTCCTGGGCGAGCAGTACTTC. Translation gives CASSPPSGVLGEQYF.

The V gene is TRBV7-7, the J gene TRBJ2-3, with a weak D call TRBD2 (6 bases). Trimming took off 5 bases at V and 8 bases at J, with 11 bases between the two ends. The CDR3 is 12 amino acids. In germline, CDR1 is SSHAT, CDR2 FNYEAQ (reference sequence). The DNA of the CDR3 is TGTGCCAGCAGCCTCCCGCGGGGTACGCAGTATTTT. The encoded protein is CASSLPRGTQYF.